A selection of T cell receptor beta chains follows, all from one sample in a study of blood T cell repertoires in COVID-19. Produced via immunoSEQ multiplex PCR; TCRdb's table is partial and in-frame only. The sample shows under 200,000 clones, approximately 80% of them seen only once. The sequencing input was peripheral blood. The receptors were gathered from a man aged 70-80 years who had recovered from COVID-19. CDR3s include the opening cysteine and the closing phenylalanine or tryptophan. A D gene is named only where the DNA matches it firmly. Clone sizes are given selectively: once, few, many, or a class where the clone is expanded.

>TRBJ2-6|.|.|TRBV4-1
CASSPGDLSGANVLTF
TGCGCCAGCAGCCCCGGAGACCTCTCTGGGGCCAACGTCCTGACTTTC
>TRBJ1-3|.|.|TRBV5-6
CASQGDSGNTIYF
TGTGCCAGTCAGGGTGACTCTGGAAACACCATATATTTT
>TRBJ1-1|.|.|TRBV5-1
CASSEQGSNTEAFF
TGCGCCAGCAGCGAACAGGGCTCGAACACTGAAGCTTTCTTT
>TRBJ2-7|.|TRBD1|TRBV19
CASSTGTGSYEQYF
TGTGCCAGTAGTACCGGGACAGGATCCTACGAGCAGTACTTC
>TRBJ1-2|.|.|TRBV6-4
CASSPSGHVHGYTF
TGTGCCAGCTCCCCGAGCGGCCACGTACATGGCTACACCTTC
>TRBJ2-1|.|.|TRBV28
CASSSPGNEQFF
TGTGCCAGCAGTTCTCCGGGGAATGAGCAGTTCTTC
>TRBJ1-4|.|.|TRBV6-5
CASSYSAVGAEKLFF
TGTGCCAGCAGTTACTCGGCGGTAGGGGCCGAAAAACTGTTTTTT
>TRBJ1-1|.|.|TRBV7-9
CASSSIPSGGNTEAFF
TGTGCCAGCAGCTCTATTCCCAGCGGAGGGAACACTGAAGCTTTCTTT
>TRBJ2-3|.|TRBD1|TRBV3-1/TRBV3-2
CASSQSGQGTADTQYF
TGTGCCAGCAGCCAATCGGGACAGGGGACGGCAGATACGCAGTATTTT
>TRBJ2-1|.|TRBD2|TRBV4-2
CASSQEAGVGNEQFF
TGTGCCAGCAGCCAAGAGGCGGGAGTCGGTAATGAGCAGTTCTTC
>TRBJ2-1|once|.|TRBV5-1
CASSLGTNNEQFF
TGCGCCAGCAGCTTGGGGACTAACAATGAGCAGTTCTTC
>TRBJ1-5|.|TRBD1|TRBV19
CASSIGSGGSGVRSNQPQHF
TGTGCCAGTAGTATAGGTTCAGGGGGCTCTGGTGTTCGAAGCAATCAGCCCCAGCATTTT
>TRBJ2-1|.|.|TRBV5-1
CASSLDDTSQFF
TGCGCCAGCAGCTTGGATGACACCTCGCAGTTCTTC
>TRBJ2-1|.|TRBD1|TRBV6-1
CASSADWGTGKGNEQFF
TGTGCCAGCAGTGCTGATTGGGGGACAGGGAAGGGCAATGAGCAGTTCTTC
>TRBJ2-7|.|TRBD1|TRBV11-2
CASSLLGQGKYEQYF
TGTGCCAGCAGCCTGTTGGGACAGGGGAAATACGAGCAGTACTTC
>TRBJ1-3|once|.|TRBV19
CASSKAGVGNTIYF
TGTGCCAGTAGTAAGGCAGGGGTTGGAAACACCATATATTTT
>TRBJ2-5|.|.|TRBV11-2
CASSFAGEETQYF
TGTGCCAGCAGCTTTGCAGGGGAGGAGACCCAGTACTTC
>TRBJ2-3|.|.|TRBV7-3
CASSLRHDQNTDTQYF
TGTGCCAGCAGCTTAAGGCATGATCAAAACACAGATACGCAGTATTTT
>TRBJ1-5|.|.|TRBV6-2/TRBV6-3
CASSYSLWPDSAHSNQPQHF
TGTGCCAGCAGTTATTCATTATGGCCTGACAGTGCCCATAGCAATCAGCCCCAGCATTTT
>TRBJ2-1|.|.|TRBV28
CASSSHRGGYNEQFF
TGTGCCAGCAGTTCCCACAGGGGGGGTTACAATGAGCAGTTCTTC
>TRBJ1-5|few|TRBD1|TRBV6-5
CASSLGQGRNQPQHF
TGTGCCAGCAGTTTGGGACAGGGCCGCAATCAGCCCCAGCATTTT
>TRBJ2-3|.|.|TRBV7-9
CASSPWTRGGTDTQYF
TGTGCCAGCAGCCCTTGGACACGCGGCGGCACAGATACGCAGTATTTT
>TRBJ2-2|.|.|TRBV20-1
CSASSQTGELFF
TGCAGTGCTAGTAGCCAAACCGGGGAGCTGTTTTTT
>TRBJ1-5|.|.|TRBV28
CASSSRKQGLQPQHF
TGTGCCAGCAGTTCCCGAAAACAGGGATTGCAGCCCCAGCATTTT
>TRBJ2-1|.|TRBD2|TRBV7-9
CASSGGSSWLDEQFF
TGTGCCAGCAGCGGCGGGAGCTCTTGGTTGGATGAGCAGTTCTTC
>TRBJ2-3|.|TRBD1|TRBV4-1
CASSQDGTGASTDTQYF
TGCGCCAGCAGCCAAGACGGGACAGGGGCTAGCACAGATACGCAGTATTTT
>TRBJ1-5|once|TRBD1|TRBV19
CASNRGTGYQPQHF
TGTGCCAGTAATCGGGGGACAGGATATCAGCCCCAGCATTTT
>TRBJ2-5|once|TRBD2|TRBV5-1
CASSGGLAGLQETQYF
TGCGCCAGCAGCGGGGGACTAGCGGGGCTCCAAGAGACCCAGTACTTC
>TRBJ2-3|.|TRBD1|TRBV28
CASSPLRGTGEKDTQYF
TGTGCCAGCAGCCCTTTAAGAGGGACAGGGGAGAAAGATACGCAGTATTTT
>TRBJ2-5|.|.|TRBV9
CASSVNLYQETQYF
TGTGCCAGCAGCGTAAACTTGTACCAAGAGACCCAGTACTTC
>TRBJ1-6|.|.|TRBV14
CASSQEEQGPYNSPLHF
TGTGCCAGCAGCCAGGAAGAACAGGGCCCCTATAATTCACCCCTCCACTTT
>TRBJ2-6|.|TRBD1|TRBV11-2
CASSWTGAGANVLTF
TGTGCCAGCAGCTGGACAGGGGCCGGGGCCAACGTCCTGACTTTC
>TRBJ2-1|.|.|TRBV19
CASSLQNLNNEQFF
TGTGCCAGTAGTCTCCAGAACCTGAACAATGAGCAGTTCTTC
>TRBJ2-1|.|TRBD2|TRBV2
CASSDDGTSGNNEQFF
TGTGCCAGCAGTGATGATGGGACTAGCGGGAACAATGAGCAGTTCTTC
>TRBJ2-5|once|.|TRBV11-3
CASSLGVSETQYF
TGTGCCAGCAGCTTAGGAGTGAGTGAGACCCAGTACTTC
>TRBJ2-5|once|TRBD2|TRBV9
CASSGGLAGETQYF
TGTGCCAGCAGCGGAGGACTAGCGGGAGAGACCCAGTACTTC
>TRBJ2-1|.|.|TRBV3-1/TRBV3-2
CASSSKGGVVNEQFF
TGTGCCAGCAGCTCTAAAGGGGGAGTGGTCAATGAGCAGTTCTTC
>TRBJ2-3|.|.|TRBV19
CASSMRDGAGTDTQYF
TGTGCCAGTAGTATGAGAGACGGAGCTGGGACAGATACGCAGTATTTT
>TRBJ2-7|.|TRBD2|TRBV19
CASSYRASGRALSEQYF
TGTGCCAGTAGCTATCGGGCTAGCGGGAGGGCCCTTTCCGAGCAGTACTTC
>TRBJ1-5|.|.|TRBV19
CASSVQGRDQPQHF
TGTGCCAGTTCGGTACAGGGAAGAGATCAGCCCCAGCATTTT
>TRBJ2-1|.|TRBD2|TRBV10-3
CAIRSGLAENNEQFF
TGTGCCATCAGATCCGGACTAGCGGAGAACAATGAGCAGTTCTTC
>TRBJ2-7|.|.|TRBV28
CASSWSPGVEQYF
TGTGCCAGCAGTTGGTCACCAGGGGTCGAGCAGTACTTC
>TRBJ2-5|.|TRBD1|TRBV5-1
CASSLESRDRAVAQYF
TGCGCCAGCAGCTTGGAGTCCCGGGACAGGGCGGTGGCCCAGTACTTC
>TRBJ1-1|.|.|TRBV5-1
CASSLGEINTEAFF
TGCGCCAGCAGCTTGGGGGAGATTAACACTGAAGCTTTCTTT
>TRBJ2-3|.|TRBD2|TRBV3-1/TRBV3-2
CASSQEKLAGAGDTQYF
TGTGCCAGCAGCCAAGAAAAACTAGCGGGAGCGGGAGATACGCAGTATTTT
>TRBJ2-7|medium-sized|.|TRBV27
CASSIVGDSSYEQYF
TGTGCCAGCAGCATCGTAGGGGATAGCTCCTACGAGCAGTACTTC
>TRBJ1-1|.|.|TRBV25-1
CASRDTGPRAEAFF
TGTGCCAGCAGAGACACAGGGCCTAGAGCTGAAGCTTTCTTT
>TRBJ2-5|.|.|TRBV5-1
CASSLANRVEETQYF
TGCGCCAGCAGCTTGGCCAACAGGGTAGAAGAGACCCAGTACTTC
>TRBJ2-3|.|TRBD1|TRBV5-1
CASSLDTGDIDTQYF
TGCGCCAGCAGCTTAGATACAGGGGATATAGATACGCAGTATTTT
>TRBJ1-2|.|.|TRBV19
CASRPEANYGYTF
TGTGCCAGTAGACCAGAAGCTAACTATGGCTACACCTTC
>TRBJ2-3|.|TRBD2|TRBV7-3
CASSPGTSGNTQYF
TGTGCCAGCAGCCCCGGGACTAGCGGCAATACGCAGTATTTT